This note documents a single T cell receptor (beta chain) sequence. What it binds is unknown. This specimen comes from a study of response to subunit inactivated influenza vaccine. Findings and caveats of the study: Each seasonal flu vaccination may recruit only limited new T cells, authors suggested.

MiXCR, applied by TCRdb to the RT-PCR reads, yields one record per CDR3 protein. The sample has more than 150,000 distinct CDR3 sequences, about 10% seen once. V gave up 6 bases and J gave up 6 bases; unmatched junction bases: 15. The CDR3 has 16 residues. The sample in question was CD8+ T cells sorted from PBMCs, obtained 23 to 25 months after vaccination. The chain has TRBV12-3 or TRBV12-4 and TRBJ2-3; TRBD2 aligns across 7 bases. The source of this sequence is a man between 50 and 75 years old who received an inactivated influenza vaccine. Here the CDR3 reads CASSRTPGLPRDTQYF. CDR3 bases: TGTGCCAGCAGCCGGACACCGGGACTACCTAGGGATACGCAGTATTTT.